Listed here is a single TCR beta chain. Its antigen remains unknown. This record comes from a study of shared clonotypes between healthy human individuals. Germline assignment: CDR1 SGHNT and CDR2 YYREEE (reference sequence). The CDR3 totals 13 residues. V lost 2 bases and J 5 bases, leaving 9 bases between the germline ends. Assay: immunoSEQ multiplex PCR; the TCRdb copy retains only in-frame clones and omits some. The sample includes around 2.5 million clones, over 85% of them seen just once. Study-wide results and caveats: It was observed that around 5% of naive CD4 clonotypes were shared across a few donors.

The chain recombines TRBV5-4 with TRBJ2-3, with D maybe TRBD2 (6 bases). The clonotype originates from a man younger than 35 in good health. Some clones in this sample may be carry-over from other donors' samples. The sample comprised naive CD4+ T cells from PBMCs. Subset: CD45RA+ positively selected. The CDR3: CASSLSGLDTQYF. CDR3 in DNA: TGTGCCAGCAGCTTAAGCGGGTTAGATACGCAGTATTTT.